The 25 T cell receptor beta chains listed next were all sequenced from one sample in a study of T cell changes during pregnancy in multiple sclerosis. Assay: immunoSEQ multiplex PCR; the TCRdb copy retains only in-frame clones and omits some. The sample has about 20,000 clones, less than 90% seen once; the top ten hold around 7%. The sequencing here drew on CD8+ T cells from peripheral blood mononuclear cells, taken in the third trimester of pregnancy. Receptor source: a female donor in good health, enrolled as a control in a pregnancy study.

The chain recombines TRBV5-5 with TRBJ1-1; the D is unclear. This CDR3 has 14 amino acids. Germline assignment: CDR1 SGHKS and CDR2 YYEKEE (reference sequence). V was shortened by 0 bases and J by 5 bases, with 11 bases between the two germline ends. The chain's CDR3 is CASSLEPSGTEAFF. The DNA of the CDR3 is TGTGCCAGCAGCTTGGAGCCCTCGGGGACTGAAGCTTTCTTT.

The chain recombines TRBV10-2 with TRBJ1-5; 7 nucleotides match TRBD1. The trim removed 2 bases at V and 0 bases at J, leaving 7 bases unmatched. Germline V gene lookup returns CDR1 WSHSY and CDR2 SAAADI. The CDR3 spans 17 residues. CDR3 DNA sequence: TGCGCCAGCAGTGAGGGAGGGGGCCCTTATAGCAATCAGCCCCAGCATTTT. It specifies CASSEGGGPYSNQPQHF.

The rearrangement uses TRBV5-4 and TRBJ1-1, with a tentative D call TRBD1 (5 bases). The CDR3 has 13 amino acids. Deletions cut 5 bases from V and 5 bases from J, with 13 bases between. The germline CDR1 and CDR2 sequences are SGHNT and YYREEE (reference sequence). The CDR3 DNA is TGTGCCAGCAGAGTCAGCGGGGGTACTGAAGCTTTCTTT. It specifies CASRVSGGTEAFF. The full variable domain, with the rest looked up from reference TRBV5-4 and TRBJ1-1, is ETGVTQSPTHLIKTRGQQVTLRCSSQSGHNTVSWYQQALGQGPQFIFQYYREEENGRGNFPPRFSGLQFPNYSSELNVNALELDDSALYLCASRVSGGTEAFFGQGTRLTVV.

The V gene is TRBV7-4, the J gene TRBJ2-1; 12 bases fit TRBD2. The junction had 4 bases not matched to a gene; V was cut back by 6 bases and J by 4 bases. Germline values: CDR1 SGHVT, CDR2 SQSDAQ. This CDR3 spans 15 amino acids. CDR3 region: CASSLLAGGYNEQFF. For the CDR3, the DNA is TGTGCCAGCAGTCTACTAGCGGGGGGATACAATGAGCAGTTCTTC.

This chain links TRBV9 with TRBJ2-1, with TRBD2 identical over 8 bases. Per germline, CDR1 SGDLS and CDR2 YYNGEE. V dropped 4 bases and J dropped 6; count of bases not matched to a gene: 0. This CDR3 comprises 12 residues. CDR3 sequence: CASSRGGNEQFF. CDR3 DNA sequence: TGTGCCAGCAGCCGGGGGGGCAATGAGCAGTTCTTC.

This clone is a singleton in its sample. V and J are TRBV5-4 and TRBJ2-2, with 7 nucleotides matching TRBD1. The CDR3 loop spans 15 amino acids. Germline trimming cut 7 bases from V and 4 bases from J; bases unmatched to any gene: 10. Per the germline V gene, CDR1 is SGHNT and CDR2 is YYREEE (reference sequence). The CDR3 DNA reads as TGTGCCAGCTCTTTCGTACAGGGGAGCACCGGGGAGCTGTTTTTT. This sequence encodes CASSFVQGSTGELFF.

The gene calls are TRBV10-3 and TRBJ2-7; 9 bases are shared with TRBD2. V lost 11 bases to trimming and J lost 3 bases; unmatched junction nucleotides: 17. Germline lookup yields CDR1 ENHRY and CDR2 SYGVKD. There are 16 residues in the CDR3. The CDR3 is CASAGGSGRPYYEQYF. In DNA, the CDR3 is TGTGCCTCGGCGGGGGGTAGCGGGAGACCCTACTACGAGCAGTACTTC.

The chain has TRBV7-9 and TRBJ2-1, with 9 nucleotides matching TRBD1. Trimming removed 4 bases from V and 9 bases from J; junction bases left unmatched: 10. The CDR3 length is 15 residues. The germline CDR1 and CDR2 sequences are SEHNR and FQNEAQ (reference sequence). The CDR3 DNA reads TGTGCCAGCAGCTCTTCCCAGACAGGGGGTGCTGAGCAGTTCTTC. Protein: CASSSSQTGGAEQFF.

The chain has TRBV6-5 and TRBJ2-5, with a tentative D call TRBD1 (6 bases). CDR1 MNHEY and CDR2 SVGAGI come from the germline V gene. The V end lost 2 bases, the J end lost 4 bases, and 11 bases lay between the germline ends. This CDR3 region has 14 residues. The CDR3 nucleotides read TGTGCCAGCAGTTACAGCCAGGGGCTAGAGACCCAGTACTTC. It specifies CASSYSQGLETQYF.

The genes are TRBV30 and TRBJ2-4; 8 bases map to TRBD1. CDR3 size: 14 residues. Germline CDR1 reads GTSNPN; CDR2 reads SVGIG (reference sequence). The V segment lost 4 bases and the J segment 3 bases; nucleotides outside the gene matches: 5. The CDR3 nucleotides read TGTGCCTGGAAGAACGACAGGGGCAAAAACATTCAGTACTTC. Encoded protein: CAWKNDRGKNIQYF. The entire variable domain, with the rest obtained from reference TRBV30 and TRBJ2-4, is as follows: SQTIHQWPATLVQPVGSPLSLECTVEGTSNPNLYWYRQAAGRGLQLLFYSVGIGQISSEVPQNLSASRPQDRQFILSSKKLLLSDSGFYLCAWKNDRGKNIQYFGAGTRLSVL.

The chain uses TRBV4-1 and TRBJ1-3; D is unclear. Trimming shortened V by 1 base and J by 2 bases, and 3 bases separated the two germline ends. The CDR3 has 13 residues. Germline values: CDR1 MGHRA, CDR2 YSYEKL. Written as DNA, the CDR3 is TGCGCCAGCAGCCAAGGGCCTGGAAACACCATATATTTT. Protein product: CASSQGPGNTIYF.

This chain links TRBV25-1 with TRBJ2-3, with D maybe TRBD1 (5 bases). The CDR3 covers 15 residues. Per the germline V gene, CDR1 is MGHDK and CDR2 is SYGVNS. V dropped 2 bases and J dropped 4 bases, with 13 bases sitting between them. This chain's CDR3 is CASSEPRQGPDTQYF. CDR3 coding DNA: TGTGCCAGCAGTGAACCCCGGCAGGGCCCAGATACGCAGTATTTT.

This clone has just a few counts. This chain uses TRBV6-5 with TRBJ2-7; 7 positions agree with TRBD1. After removal of 5 bases from V and 4 bases from J, the junction contained 8 bases not matched to a gene. Germline CDR1 is MNHEY and CDR2 is SVGAGI. The CDR3 covers 14 residues. The CDR3 bases are TGTGCCAGCAGTCAACTCTACAGGGGATACGAGCAGTACTTC. This translates into CASSQLYRGYEQYF.

This chain joins TRBV25-1 and TRBJ1-2; 9 bases are a match to TRBD1. V lost 5 bases, J lost 3 bases, and 13 bases stayed unmatched. This CDR3 comprises 17 residues. CDR1 and CDR2 (germline): MGHDK, SYGVNS. The CDR3 spells CASSPNLGQGVDYGYTF. Here the CDR3 DNA reads TGTGCCAGCAGTCCCAATCTGGGACAGGGTGTGGACTATGGCTACACCTTC.

This clone was picked up one time. The chain carries TRBV29-1 and TRBJ2-7; 9 nucleotides line up with TRBD2. The CDR3 runs 12 residues. The V gene end was trimmed by 4 bases and the J gene end by 6 bases; junction bases not matched to a gene: 4. Germline loops: CDR1 SQVTM, CDR2 ANQGSEA. This CDR3 reads CSVAAGGVEQYF. The DNA of the CDR3 is TGCAGCGTTGCGGCGGGGGGGGTCGAGCAGTACTTC.

The chain employs TRBV13 and TRBJ2-2; 9 nucleotides line up with TRBD2. The germline CDR1 and CDR2 sequences are PRHDT and FYEKMQ (reference sequence). V dropped 5 bases and J dropped 6; count of bases not matched to a gene: 4. This CDR3 region has 14 residues. CDR3 amino acids: CASSPRLAAGELFF. CDR3 nucleotide sequence: TGTGCCAGCAGCCCACGACTAGCGGCCGGGGAGCTGTTTTTT.

The J gene is TRBJ2-7, the V gene TRBV12-5, with D possibly TRBD1 on 5 matching bases. CDR1 and CDR2 (germline): LGHNT, FRNRAP. The length of the CDR3 is 17 residues. Trimming took off 3 bases at V and 2 bases at J, with 20 bases between the two ends. CDR3 sequence (DNA): TGTGCTAGTGGTTTCATCTTAGAAGGGGCGGCCACCTACGAGCAGTACTTC. Residues: CASGFILEGAATYEQYF. The full variable domain, its missing parts supplied by reference TRBV12-5 and TRBJ2-7, is DARVTQTPRHKVTEMGQEVTMRCQPILGHNTVFWYRQTMMQGLELLAYFRNRAPLDDSGMPKDRFSAEMPDATLATLKIQPSEPRDSAVYFCASGFILEGAATYEQYFGPGTRLTVT.

This clone is labeled medium-sized. The chain employs TRBV19 and TRBJ1-1; 9 positions agree with TRBD1. V was clipped by 10 bases and J by 5 bases; unmatched bases: 5. From germline, CDR1 is LNHDA and CDR2 SQIVND (reference sequence). The CDR3 is 12 residues long. The CDR3 nucleotides are TGTGCCATGAAGGGACAGGGAACTGAAGCTTTCTTT. Protein product: CAMKGQGTEAFF.

The chain joins TRBV29-1 to TRBJ1-5, with D possibly matching TRBD1 (6 bases). This CDR3 region has 14 residues. The V gene's germline CDR1 is SQVTM and CDR2 ANQGSEA. Trimming cost V 6 bases and J 1 base, with 13 bases left between them. CDR3 nucleotides: TGCAGCGTGCAACTGGACAGCAGCAATCAGCCCCAGCATTTT. Protein product: CSVQLDSSNQPQHF.

The chain employs TRBV5-1 and TRBJ1-6; 10 bases agree with TRBD1. Germline lookup yields CDR1 SGHRS and CDR2 YFSETQ. J gave up 9 bases and V 6 bases, and 3 bases lay outside the gene matches. This CDR3 region has 13 residues. The chain's CDR3 is CASTDRGLSPLHF. CDR3 bases: TGCGCCAGCACAGACAGGGGGCTTTCACCCCTCCACTTT.

The rearrangement links TRBV18 to TRBJ1-2; 7 bases line up with TRBD1. The CDR3 is 15 residues long. Per germline, CDR1 KGHSH and CDR2 LQKENI. The J segment lost 4 bases and the V segment lost 4 bases, leaving 9 bases of the junction unmatched. CDR3 nucleotide sequence: TGTGCCAGCTCACGAAACTTCCGGGACAGCTATGGCTACACCTTC. Its protein product is CASSRNFRDSYGYTF.

The chain combines TRBV5-1 with TRBJ2-5, with 8 bases that match TRBD1. Trimming at V came to 0 bases and at J to 1 base, leaving 11 bases not matched to a gene. Germline V gene lookup returns CDR1 SGHRS and CDR2 YFSETQ. The CDR3 totals 18 residues. The CDR3 sequence: CASSLDVTGVVPQETQYF. DNA for the CDR3: TGCGCCAGCAGCTTGGACGTGACAGGGGTGGTACCCCAAGAGACCCAGTACTTC.

V gene TRBV19 combines with J gene TRBJ2-7; D possibly corresponds to TRBD1 (5 bases). V shed 7 bases and J shed 2 bases, with 12 bases lying between them. Germline CDR1 and CDR2: LNHDA and SQIVND (reference sequence). There are 13 residues in the CDR3. The CDR3 sequence is CASTPPGTYEQYF. The CDR3 nucleotides read TGTGCCAGTACCCCTCCAGGGACCTACGAGCAGTACTTC.

This clone has a single count. This rearrangement joins TRBV2 to TRBJ2-1; tentative D call: TRBD1 (6 bases). The ends were cut back, 6 bases at V and 7 bases at J, with 19 bases in the middle. Germline values: CDR1 SNHLY, CDR2 FYNNEI. The CDR3 has 15 amino acids. The CDR3 region has the DNA TGTGCCAGCAGGCAAACAGGGTGGGTGGGGAATGAGCAGTTCTTC. Amino acid sequence: CASRQTGWVGNEQFF.

In this sample, this clone turned up a few times. The rearrangement links TRBV6-1 to TRBJ1-5; D is possibly TRBD1 (6 bases). The CDR3 spans 15 residues. In germline, CDR1 is MNHNS, CDR2 SASEGT. Trimming cost V 6 bases and J 3 bases, with 15 bases left between them. CDR3 in DNA: TGTGCCAGCAGGCCCCAGGGGATCAACAATCAGCCCCAGCATTTT. This sequence encodes CASRPQGINNQPQHF.